Sequencing of this T cell receptor (beta chain) was carried out in a study of T cell responses to AZD1222 COVID-19 vaccine. Regarding the study as a whole: Among the donors, most were white British and more were female, and clonal diversity was possibly underestimated.

Sequencing was performed with immunoSEQ multiplex PCR; in TCRdb, only in-frame clones are kept and a portion is missing. Among approximately 140,000 clones listed, approximately 90% were seen once. Note on this clone: As yet, its antigen is unknown.

Sequencing used peripheral blood, obtained 28 days after the second AZD1222 dose. This sequence was found in an adult who received the AZD1222 COVID-19 vaccine.

CDR3 sequence: CASASPGTGWAQHF. As DNA, the CDR3 is TGTGCCAGCGCATCTCCCGGGACAGGGTGGGCCCAGCATTTT. The J gene is TRBJ1-5, the V gene TRBV28; 9 nucleotides match TRBD1. This CDR3 is built from 14 residues. Germline CDR1 is MDHEN and CDR2 is SYDVKM. Trimming removed 8 bases from V and 11 bases from J; junction bases left unmatched: 13.